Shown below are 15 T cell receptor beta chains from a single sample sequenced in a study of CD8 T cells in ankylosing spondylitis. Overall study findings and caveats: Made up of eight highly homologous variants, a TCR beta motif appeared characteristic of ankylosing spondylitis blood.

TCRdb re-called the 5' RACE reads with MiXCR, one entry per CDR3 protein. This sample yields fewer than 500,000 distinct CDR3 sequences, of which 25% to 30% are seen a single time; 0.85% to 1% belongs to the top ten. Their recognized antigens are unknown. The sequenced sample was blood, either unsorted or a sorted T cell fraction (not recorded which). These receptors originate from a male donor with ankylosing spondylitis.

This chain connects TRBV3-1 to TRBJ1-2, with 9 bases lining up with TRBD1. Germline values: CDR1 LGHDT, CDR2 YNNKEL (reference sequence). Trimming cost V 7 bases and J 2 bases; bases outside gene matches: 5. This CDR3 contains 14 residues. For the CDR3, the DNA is TGTGCCAGCACTACAGGGGGCGCGAACTATGGCTACACCTTC. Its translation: CASTTGGANYGYTF.

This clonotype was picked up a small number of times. CDR3 region: CASSARGSGNTIYF. The CDR3 nucleotides read TGTGCCAGCAGCGCCAGGGGCTCTGGAAACACCATATATTTT. The chain joins TRBV7-9 to TRBJ1-3; D is perhaps TRBD1 (6 bases). This CDR3 spans 14 amino acids. The germline V gene has CDR1 SEHNR and CDR2 FQNEAQ (reference sequence). The germline V and J ends were trimmed by 5 bases and 0 bases, with 8 bases remaining between them.

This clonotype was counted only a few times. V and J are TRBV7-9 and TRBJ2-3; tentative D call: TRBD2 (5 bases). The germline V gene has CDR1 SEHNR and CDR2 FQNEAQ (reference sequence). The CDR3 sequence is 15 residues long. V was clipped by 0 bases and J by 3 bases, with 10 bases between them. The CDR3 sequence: CASSLAGVWTDTQYF. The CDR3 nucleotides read TGTGCCAGCAGCTTAGCGGGAGTGTGGACAGATACGCAGTATTTT.

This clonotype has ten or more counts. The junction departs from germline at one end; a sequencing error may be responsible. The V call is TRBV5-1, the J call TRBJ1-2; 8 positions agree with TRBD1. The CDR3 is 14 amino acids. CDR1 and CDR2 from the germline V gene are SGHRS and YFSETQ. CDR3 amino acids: CASSLEGQGYGYTF. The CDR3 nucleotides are TGTGCCAGCAGCTTAGAAGGACAGGGCTATGGCTACACCTTC.

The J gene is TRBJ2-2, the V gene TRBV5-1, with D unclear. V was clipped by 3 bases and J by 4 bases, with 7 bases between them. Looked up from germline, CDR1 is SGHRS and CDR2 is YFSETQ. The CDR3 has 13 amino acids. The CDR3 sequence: CASSSQFTGELFF. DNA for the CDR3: TGCGCCAGCAGCTCCCAGTTCACCGGGGAGCTGTTTTTT.

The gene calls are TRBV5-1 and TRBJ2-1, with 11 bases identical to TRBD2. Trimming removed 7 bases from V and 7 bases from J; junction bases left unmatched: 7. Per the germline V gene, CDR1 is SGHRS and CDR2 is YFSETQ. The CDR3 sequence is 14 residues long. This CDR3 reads CASLSTSGSNEQFF. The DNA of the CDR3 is TGCGCCAGCCTTTCCACTAGCGGGAGTAATGAGCAGTTCTTC.

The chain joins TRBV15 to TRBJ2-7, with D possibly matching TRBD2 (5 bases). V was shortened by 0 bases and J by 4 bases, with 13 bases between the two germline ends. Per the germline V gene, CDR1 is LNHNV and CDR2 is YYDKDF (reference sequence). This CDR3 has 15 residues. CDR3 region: CATSRDEGGRYEQYF. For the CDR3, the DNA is TGTGCCACCAGCAGAGATGAAGGCGGGCGGTACGAGCAGTACTTC.

Written as DNA, the CDR3 is TGTGCCAGCAGTCAGGGACTATCTGGGGCCAACGTCCTGACTTTC. Amino acid sequence: CASSQGLSGANVLTF. The rearrangement uses TRBV11-2 and TRBJ2-6; TRBD2 aligns across 7 bases. The germline V gene has CDR1 SGHAT and CDR2 FQNNGV. V was clipped by 6 bases and J by 1 base; unmatched bases: 3. The length of the CDR3 is 15 residues.

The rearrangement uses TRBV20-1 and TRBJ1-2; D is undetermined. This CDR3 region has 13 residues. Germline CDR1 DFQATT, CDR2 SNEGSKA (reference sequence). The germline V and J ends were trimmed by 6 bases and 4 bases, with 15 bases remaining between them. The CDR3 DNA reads TGCAGTGCCCTACCCACAGAGGCCTATGGCTACACCTTC. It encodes CSALPTEAYGYTF.

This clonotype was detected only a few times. CDR3 nucleotide sequence: TGCAGCGTCCCAAGGGGGGTAAACACCGGGGAGCTGTTTTTT. Its translation: CSVPRGVNTGELFF. V is TRBV29-1 and J is TRBJ2-2; D is possibly TRBD1 or TRBD2 (6 bases each). Per germline, CDR1 SQVTM and CDR2 ANQGSEA. The CDR3 runs 14 residues. Trimming shortened V by 6 bases and J by 2 bases, and 13 bases separated the two germline ends.

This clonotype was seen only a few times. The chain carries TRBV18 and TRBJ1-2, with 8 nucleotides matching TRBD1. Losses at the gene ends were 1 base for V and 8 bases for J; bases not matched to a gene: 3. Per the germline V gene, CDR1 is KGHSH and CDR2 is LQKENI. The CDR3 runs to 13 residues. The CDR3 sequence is CASSPLRDRGYTF. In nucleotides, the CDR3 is TGTGCCAGCTCACCACTACGGGACAGGGGCTACACCTTC.

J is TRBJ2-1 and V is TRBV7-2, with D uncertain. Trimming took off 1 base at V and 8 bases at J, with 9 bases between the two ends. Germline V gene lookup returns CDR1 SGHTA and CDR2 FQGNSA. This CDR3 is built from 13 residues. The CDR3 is CASSLERAYEQFF. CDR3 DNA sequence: TGTGCCAGCAGCTTAGAAAGGGCCTATGAGCAGTTCTTC.

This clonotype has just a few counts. CDR3 sequence (DNA): TGTGCCAGCAGCTCCCTGAGGGGACCGACCACTGAAGCTTTCTTT. Translation gives CASSSLRGPTTEAFF. The rearrangement uses TRBV11-2 and TRBJ1-1; possible D gene TRBD1, 5 bases. The CDR3 has 15 residues. CDR1 is SGHAT and CDR2 is FQNNGV in the germline V gene. Deletions cut 4 bases from V and 4 bases from J, with 16 bases between.

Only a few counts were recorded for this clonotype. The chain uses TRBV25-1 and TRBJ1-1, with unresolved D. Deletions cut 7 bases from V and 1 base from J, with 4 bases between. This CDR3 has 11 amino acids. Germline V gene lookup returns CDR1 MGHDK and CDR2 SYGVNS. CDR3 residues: CASNRNTEAFF. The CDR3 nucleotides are TGTGCCAGCAACAGGAACACTGAAGCTTTCTTT.

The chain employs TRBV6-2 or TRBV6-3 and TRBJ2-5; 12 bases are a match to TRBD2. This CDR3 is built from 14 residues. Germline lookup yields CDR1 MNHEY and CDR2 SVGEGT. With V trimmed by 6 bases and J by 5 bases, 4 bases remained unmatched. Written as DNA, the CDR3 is TGTGCCAGCAGCAGACTAGCGGGAGTGGAGACCCAGTACTTC. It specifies CASSRLAGVETQYF.